This T cell receptor beta chain was retrieved from a study of blood T cells in healthy people across ages. Study background: Through template switching, about one barcoded beta molecule was captured per two T cells, as measured in model experiments.

In the case of this clonotype: Its cognate antigen is unknown.

The study's findings and limits: Donors of long life had a larger count of naive CD4+ cells and greater diversity than aged donors.

The CDR3 sequence is 14 residues long. CDR1 and CDR2 (germline): DFQATT, SNEGSKA (reference sequence). The V end was cut by 5 bases, the J end by 0 bases, with 12 bases between. Each sample had at least 6.5 million PBMCs isolated. Primed by a sample-barcoded 5' primer and a J-beta primer mix, a second PCR proceeded for roughly 7 to 12 cycles. TCRdb fed the 5' RACE reads into MiXCR, producing one record per CDR3 protein. The sample lists about 1.6 million distinct CDR3 sequences, approximately 32% occurring once. This rearrangement joins TRBV20-1 to TRBJ2-3; D is uncertain. Sequenced input: blood. This clonotype originated in a woman in her twenties or thirties in good health. CDR3 loop: CSAGKGASTDTQYF. DNA of the CDR3: TGCAGTGCTGGCAAAGGTGCGAGCACAGATACGCAGTATTTT.